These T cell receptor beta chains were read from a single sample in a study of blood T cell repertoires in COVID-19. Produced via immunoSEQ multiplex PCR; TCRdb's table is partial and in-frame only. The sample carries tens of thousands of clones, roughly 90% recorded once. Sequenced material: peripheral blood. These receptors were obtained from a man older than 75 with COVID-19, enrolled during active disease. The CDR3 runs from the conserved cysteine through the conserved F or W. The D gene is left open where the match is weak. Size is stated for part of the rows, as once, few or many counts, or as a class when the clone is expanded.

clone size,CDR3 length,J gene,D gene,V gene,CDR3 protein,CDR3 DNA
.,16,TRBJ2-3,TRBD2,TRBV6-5,CASSYSTSSLTDTQYF,TGTGCCAGCAGTTACTCGACTAGCAGCCTCACAGATACGCAGTATTTT
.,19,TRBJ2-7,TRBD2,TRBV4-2,CASSQDNRIAGESPYEQYF,TGTGCCAGCAGCCAAGATAATCGGATAGCGGGGGAATCCCCCTACGAGCAGTACTTC
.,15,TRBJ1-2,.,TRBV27,CASSLYGGRGYGYTF,TGTGCCAGCAGTTTATATGGGGGGAGAGGCTATGGCTACACCTTC
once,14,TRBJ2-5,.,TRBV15,CATSRGYGSETQYF,TGTGCCACCAGCAGGGGCTACGGATCCGAGACCCAGTACTTC
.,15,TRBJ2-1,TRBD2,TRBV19,CASSLVAGGDNEQFF,TGTGCCAGTAGCCTTGTAGCGGGGGGTGACAATGAGCAGTTCTTC
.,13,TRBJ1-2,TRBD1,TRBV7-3,CASSPRGREGYTF,TGTGCCAGCAGCCCCAGGGGGCGGGAGGGCTACACCTTC
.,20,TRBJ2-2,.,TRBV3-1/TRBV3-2,CASSQEWVAGSIQGTGELFF,TGTGCCAGCAGCCAAGAGTGGGTAGCAGGGTCGATACAAGGGACCGGGGAGCTGTTTTTT
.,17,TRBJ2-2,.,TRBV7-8,CASSLEGGGQNTGELFF,TGTGCCAGCAGCTTAGAAGGCGGGGGCCAGAACACCGGGGAGCTGTTTTTT
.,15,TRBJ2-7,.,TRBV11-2,CASSSTPGAGYEQYF,TGTGCCAGCAGTTCTACCCCAGGGGCTGGGTACGAGCAGTACTTC
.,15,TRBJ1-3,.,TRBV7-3,CASSLDAGSRNTIYF,TGTGCCAGCAGCTTAGACGCAGGTTCGAGAAACACCATATATTTT
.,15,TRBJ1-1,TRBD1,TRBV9,CASSAWTGGNTEAFF,TGTGCCAGCAGCGCTTGGACAGGGGGGAACACTGAAGCTTTCTTT
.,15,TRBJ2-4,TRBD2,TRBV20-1,CSASGSGGAKNIQYF,TGCAGTGCTAGTGGTAGCGGGGGGGCCAAAAACATTCAGTACTTC